The 17 T cell receptor beta chains below were found in one sample sequenced in a study of blood T cell repertoires in COVID-19. Clones were sequenced by immunoSEQ multiplex PCR, and TCRdb holds only the in-frame ones, with some missing. The data contain fewer than 85,000 clones, 88% of them singletons. Sequenced input: peripheral blood. These receptors were taken from a human donor in a cohort sampled during active COVID-19.

V is TRBV9 and J is TRBJ1-6; TRBD1 matches at 8 bases. CDR1 is SGDLS and CDR2 is YYNGEE in the germline V gene. The CDR3 length is 15 residues. J was trimmed by 9 bases and V by 3 bases; bases with no gene match: 8. The CDR3 sequence is CASSDGTGGISPLHF. CDR3 DNA sequence: TGTGCCAGCAGCGACGGGACAGGAGGGATTTCACCCCTCCACTTT.

The CDR3 DNA follows: TGTGCCAGCAGACAGGGTCTAGATAATTCACCCCTCCACTTT. Protein: CASRQGLDNSPLHF. The genes are TRBV6-5 and TRBJ1-6; TRBD1 is a possible D gene (6 bases). The CDR3 length is 14 residues. From germline, CDR1 is MNHEY and CDR2 SVGAGI. Trimming took 6 bases from V and 5 from J, leaving 11 bases between them.

The chain combines TRBV7-9 with TRBJ2-3; the D gene is possibly TRBD2 (5 bases). This CDR3 has 15 amino acids. The V end was cut by 5 bases, the J end by 2 bases, with 14 bases between. From germline, CDR1 is SEHNR and CDR2 FQNEAQ (reference sequence). The CDR3 region is CASSVGLEATDTQYF. The CDR3 nucleotides are TGTGCCAGCAGCGTAGGACTGGAGGCCACAGATACGCAGTATTTT.

V gene TRBV4-3 combines with J gene TRBJ1-2; 11 bases are shared with TRBD1. With 2 bases clipped from V and 8 bases from J, the junction kept 7 bases outside the gene matches. There are 15 residues in the CDR3. Germline CDR1 is LGHNA and CDR2 is YSLEER. The CDR3 is CASSQHPGQGGGYTF. Written as DNA, the CDR3 is TGCGCCAGCAGCCAACATCCGGGACAGGGGGGAGGCTACACCTTC.

The genes are TRBV7-2 and TRBJ1-3; D gene ambiguous. Per germline, CDR1 SGHTA and CDR2 FQGNSA. V was shortened by 1 base and J by 0 bases, with 7 bases between the two germline ends. The CDR3 extends over 15 amino acids. CDR3 nucleotides: TGTGCCAGCAGCTTAGGTCCGAGCTCTGGAAACACCATATATTTT. This gives the protein CASSLGPSSGNTIYF.

This clone was seen only a few times. The rearrangement links TRBV19 to TRBJ2-1, with a tentative D call TRBD2 (5 bases). Germline CDR1 reads LNHDA; CDR2 reads SQIVND (reference sequence). The CDR3 is 13 residues long. Trimming cost V 10 bases and J 6 bases, with 16 bases left between them. CDR3 in amino acids: CATKSAAPNEQFF. As DNA, the CDR3 is TGTGCCACCAAATCAGCGGCTCCCAATGAGCAGTTCTTC.

The chain has TRBV10-3 and TRBJ1-5; a possible D gene is TRBD1 (5 bases). V gave up 6 bases and J gave up 3 bases, with 9 bases separating them. The CDR3 totals 13 residues. CDR1 and CDR2 from the germline V gene are ENHRY and SYGVKD. The CDR3 DNA reads as TGTGCCATCAGGCGGGACGACAATCAGCCCCAGCATTTT. Translating gives CAIRRDDNQPQHF.

This chain links TRBV2 with TRBJ2-5, with TRBD1 matching over 11 bases. Germline assignment: CDR1 SNHLY and CDR2 FYNNEI. This CDR3 is built from 16 residues. After removal of 3 bases from V and 2 bases from J, the junction contained 5 bases not matched to a gene. CDR3 coding DNA: TGTGCCAGCAGTGAGCTTGGGACAGGGGGGCAAGAGACCCAGTACTTC. Its protein product is CASSELGTGGQETQYF.

This chain links TRBV14 with TRBJ1-1; TRBD1 might be the D (5 bases). CDR3 size: 19 residues. The V end lost 3 bases, the J end lost 5 bases, and 28 bases lay between the germline ends. Germline CDR1 and CDR2: SGHDN and FVKESK. CDR3 residues: CASSQGVPTAVGRFTEAFF. The CDR3 coding sequence is TGTGCCAGCAGCCAGGGGGTACCTACGGCCGTGGGGAGGTTTACTGAAGCTTTCTTT.

V and J are TRBV19 and TRBJ2-2; 8 bases map to TRBD2. This CDR3 has 16 amino acids. Germline V gene sequence: CDR1 LNHDA, CDR2 SQIVND (reference sequence). Germline trimming cut 1 base from V and 4 bases from J; bases unmatched to any gene: 5. This CDR3 is CASSIVAGGFTGELFF. As DNA, the CDR3 is TGTGCCAGTAGTATAGTGGCGGGAGGTTTCACCGGGGAGCTGTTTTTT. Complete variable domain (other parts from reference TRBV19 and TRBJ2-2): DGGITQSPKYLFRKEGQNVTLSCEQNLNHDAMYWYRQDPGQGLRLIYYSQIVNDFQKGDIAEGYSVSREKKESFPLTVTSAQKNPTAFYLCASSIVAGGFTGELFFGEGSRLTVL.

The V and J genes are TRBV5-1 and TRBJ2-1; maybe TRBD2 (6 bases). The V gene's germline CDR1 is SGHRS and CDR2 YFSETQ. The CDR3 is 15 amino acids. Trimming shortened V by 2 bases and J by 4 bases, and 13 bases separated the two germline ends. For the CDR3, the DNA is TGCGCCAGCAGCTTTGATAGCGGACCATACAATGAGCAGTTCTTC. Translated, it gives CASSFDSGPYNEQFF.

The chain joins TRBV6-5 to TRBJ2-7, with a weak D call TRBD1 (6 bases). CDR3 size: 14 residues. V lost 7 bases and J lost 6, with 19 bases in between. Germline V gives CDR1 MNHEY, CDR2 SVGAGI. CDR3: CASTTSLSRGEQYF. The CDR3 DNA follows: TGTGCCAGCACCACTAGTCTGAGCAGGGGCGAGCAGTACTTC.

The rearrangement links TRBV19 to TRBJ2-1; 8 bases line up with TRBD2. V was pared by 7 bases and J by 10 bases, with 6 bases of the junction left unmatched. The CDR3 is made up of 12 amino acids. Germline CDR1 and CDR2: LNHDA and SQIVND (reference sequence). The CDR3 DNA sequence: TGTGCCAGTACTCAGCGGGGGTCAGAGCAGTTCTTC. Protein product: CASTQRGSEQFF.

A note on this clone: No conserved phenylalanine or tryptophan ends this CDR3, so it is likely a read error. The limits of the CDR3 on the DNA are not certain, so only TCRdb's listed CDR3 is given. The rearrangement uses TRBV6-2 or TRBV6-3 and TRBJ2-4; TRBD2 reflects the table's D call only, with no check against the DNA. Per germline, CDR1 MNHEY and CDR2 SVGEGT. The CDR3 comprises 11 residues, both ends counted. The CDR3 region is CASSYAPPDAR.

V is TRBV11-2 and J is TRBJ2-7, with 7 bases matching TRBD2. With 5 bases clipped from V and 2 bases from J, the junction kept 12 bases outside the gene matches. This CDR3 has 16 amino acids. Germline V lookup: CDR1 SGHAT, CDR2 FQNNGV. The CDR3 DNA reads as TGTGCCAGCAGCCCAGAACTAGCGCCTGCACCCTACGAGCAGTACTTC. It encodes CASSPELAPAPYEQYF.

The chain joins TRBV18 to TRBJ1-2; possibly TRBD1 for D (5 bases). Trimming pared 2 bases from V and 3 bases from J, leaving 13 bases between. Looked up from germline, CDR1 is KGHSH and CDR2 is LQKENI. This CDR3 region has 15 residues. The CDR3 nucleotides are TGTGCCAGCTCACCAGTGGTAGGGGTTTACTATGGCTACACCTTC. Translating gives CASSPVVGVYYGYTF.

This clone was recorded a few times. The chain uses TRBV28 and TRBJ1-3; D is ambiguous. CDR1 and CDR2 (germline): MDHEN, SYDVKM. The CDR3 contains 15 residues. The V gene lost 2 bases and the J gene lost 3 bases, with 11 bases spanning the gap. CDR3 sequence reads: CASSLTGSGGNTIYF. CDR3 bases: TGTGCCAGCAGTTTAACGGGTAGTGGTGGAAACACCATATATTTT.